The present TCR beta chain was sequenced within a study of T cells after yellow fever vaccination (dated by TCRdb to between 2018 and 2020). About the investigation overall: The SMART-Seq v4 Ultra Low Input RNA kit was used to prepare libraries from fractions with low cell numbers. Blood was collected at multiple timepoints before and after primary and secondary immunization, and bulk PBMC replicates and cell subsets were isolated. Bulk TCR alpha and beta repertoires were sequenced longitudinally to track T-cell clones before and after primary and booster YFV17D yellow fever vaccination. Two healthy male donors made up the cohort, one aged 18 to 29 years and the other aged 30 to 40 years. Overall results and qualifications from the work: After the booster, most clones that had expanded after primary vaccination were detected again (approximately 97% of CD4 and 88% of CD8), suggesting broad maintenance of memory. FACS-sorted repertoires could contain abundant contaminating clonotypes from the bulk population, so computational filtering was required. The study included only two donors, which limits how far the findings can be generalized. Compared with the primary T-cell response, the secondary T-cell response was weaker but faster, peaking on day 5 rather than day 15. A small fraction of clonotypes showed up in both the CD4 and CD8 compartments, probably as a result of convergent recombination.

TCR cDNA was synthesized by 5'RACE template switching, through which a universal primer site and unique molecular identifiers were introduced. Priming for cDNA synthesis came from both the TCR alpha and TCR beta constant segments. Two PCR steps were used to amplify libraries, with sample barcodes and sequencing adapters being added in the second step. Libraries were sequenced on Illumina HiSeq 2500 (2x100 bp) or NovaSeq (2x150 bp). The study's own analysis went as follows. Reads were demultiplexed and collapsed into UMI consensus sequences with MIGEC, and V(D)J alignment was performed with MiXCR. Clonotypes responding to the vaccine were identified with edgeR on replicate PBMC samples, with the criteria of FDR below 0.01 and a log2 fold change above 5 up to day 15. Each bulk clonotype was labeled CD4 or CD8 based on which sequenced repertoire, CD4 or CD8, contained the clonotype at higher abundance. TCRdb trimmed public reads at Q25 via fastp, called clones via MiXCR and kept in-frame beta chains. Rows matching on CDR3 protein sequence are summarized as one entry with the most common DNA and genes. TCRdb, not the authors, supplied the V and J calls. The sample records 550,000 to 750,000 distinct CDR3 sequences, about 14% of which are singletons. The ten top clones hold around 15% of the sample.

The treatment or condition label on this specimen signifies: live attenuated yellow fever vaccine strain. At every blood-draw timepoint, two biological replicates of bulk PBMCs were collected. PBMCs were isolated from peripheral blood using a standard Ficoll-Paque protocol. TriZol was used to extract RNA from bulk PBMCs, from CD4 and CD8 fractions, and from dextramer-positive and dextramer-negative fractions. The germline V gene supplies CDR1 SGHTA and CDR2 FQGNSA. Cut back by 3 bases and 5 bases, the V and J ends lie 17 bases apart. The CDR3 holds 15 amino acids from the cysteine to the phenylalanine. This entry keeps only the CDR3 DNA: 45 bases, framed from base 1. As for this clonotype: Its antigen target is currently unknown. No base quality information exists; no much larger clone differs at one position.

This specimen consisted of PBMCs, obtained on the day of the yellow fever booster vaccination. The chain uses TRBV7-2 and TRBJ2-7; no D gene call is confident. This TCR was sampled from a man between 25 and 39 years old who received the YFV17D yellow fever vaccine. CDR3 sequence: CASSFSRLVNDEQYF. In nucleotides, the sequence is TGTGCCAGCAGCTTTTCGCGCCTGGTGAATGACGAGCAGTACTTC.